This T cell receptor (beta chain) is from a study of Ad26.COV2.S vaccination and SARS-CoV-2 variants. Treatment meaning: roughly 19 received Ad26.COV2.S at low or high dose, single or two shots; several received placebo; per-sample allocation not given. Collection of the samples took place on day 63 after the first injection of vaccine or placebo. Produced via immunoSEQ multiplex PCR; TCRdb's table is partial and in-frame only. Of roughly 700,000 clones listed, about 90% were seen once; the top ten hold around 1.4%. Germline V gene lookup returns CDR1 LNHDA and CDR2 SQIVND (reference sequence). This CDR3 has 14 amino acids. V dropped 5 bases and J dropped 5 bases, with 15 bases sitting between them.

V is TRBV19 and J is TRBJ1-1, with D perhaps TRBD1 (5 bases). The sample consisted of peripheral blood, taken in a trial of Ad26.COV2.S vaccine versus placebo. The receptor was isolated from a person between 18 and 60 years old who received the Ad26.COV2.S COVID-19 vaccine or a placebo. CDR3 nucleotide sequence: TGTGCCAGTAGTGGGGGTTGGGAAGGAACTGAAGCTTTCTTT. Encoded protein: CASSGGWEGTEAFF.